This entry describes one T cell receptor (beta chain). A read error may produce the germline difference seen at one junction end. Together with a sample-barcoded 5' primer, a J-beta primer mix was included in a second PCR lasting roughly 6 to 12 cycles. MiXCR, run by TCRdb on the 5' RACE reads, gives a single entry per CDR3 protein. Altogether 600,000 to 850,000 distinct CDR3 sequences are present, around 25% being singletons, with the ten largest covering 9% to 9.5%. This specimen comes from a study of blood T cells in healthy people across ages. Germline CDR1 and CDR2: MDHEN and SYDVKM. The CDR3 consists of 13 residues. These data also featured in a second study, about T cells of mothers and their children.

This sequence joins TRBV28 and TRBJ2-1; D gene unclear. What was sequenced was blood. The TCR comes from a boy younger than 18 in good health. The CDR3, as DNA: TGTGCCAGCAACGCCGACTTTAACAATGAGCAGCTCTTC. This codes for CASNADFNNEQLF.